Following are 25 T cell receptor beta chains from one sample sequenced in a study of T cells in Graves' hyperthyroidism and ophthalmopathy. TCR beta CDR3 sequences were amplified from RNA transcripts. Researchers ran a first-round RT-PCR on the TCR CDR3 using the HTBI primer set. MiXCR was run by TCRdb on the multiplex PCR reads, yielding one entry per CDR3 protein. This sample has roughly 350,000 distinct CDR3 sequences, with approximately 15% found just once. Sequenced input: blood. Receptors were obtained from a woman aged 30 to 39 with Graves' ophthalmopathy.

This clonotype appeared many times. The chain joins TRBV12-3 or TRBV12-4 to TRBJ2-4; tentative D call: TRBD2 (5 bases). The CDR3 covers 16 residues. Trimming cost V 1 base and J 3 bases, with 13 bases left between them. The CDR3 is CASSLGLPGYKNIQYF. CDR3 DNA sequence: TGTGCCAGCAGTTTAGGACTTCCGGGATACAAAAACATTCAGTACTTC.

A few counts support this clonotype. The V call is TRBV10-3, the J call TRBJ1-6; D not resolved. V lost 3 bases to trimming and J lost 5 bases, with 20 bases between them. This CDR3 contains 18 residues. From germline, CDR1 is ENHRY and CDR2 SYGVKD. The CDR3 loop is CAISDTLLSAGHNSPLHF. The CDR3 DNA sequence: TGTGCCATCAGTGATACCCTCCTTTCGGCTGGCCATAATTCACCCCTCCACTTT.

The chain employs TRBV11-2 and TRBJ2-7, with 8 nucleotides matching TRBD1. This CDR3 has 16 residues. J lost 6 bases, V lost 4 bases, and 14 bases had no gene match. In germline, CDR1 is SGHAT, CDR2 FQNNGV. CDR3: CASSSWTGRPSSEQYF. CDR3 in DNA: TGTGCCAGCAGCTCCTGGACAGGGCGGCCTTCGTCCGAGCAGTACTTC.

This clonotype was detected many times. The chain carries TRBV30 and TRBJ2-5; weak D call: TRBD2 (6 bases). From germline, CDR1 is GTSNPN and CDR2 SVGIG (reference sequence). The CDR3 is made up of 15 amino acids. The germline V and J ends were trimmed by 0 bases and 0 bases, with 11 bases remaining between them. This CDR3 is CAWSVRIADQETQYF. DNA for the CDR3: TGTGCCTGGAGTGTTAGGATAGCGGACCAAGAGACCCAGTACTTC.

This clonotype has at least ten counts. This chain links TRBV28 with TRBJ2-7; D may correspond to TRBD1 or TRBD2 (5 bases each). Germline-derived CDR1 and CDR2 are MDHEN and SYDVKM. This CDR3 region has 16 residues. The germline V and J ends were trimmed by 5 bases and 0 bases, with 17 bases remaining between them. The CDR3 loop reads CASSGNRDVNSYEQYF. CDR3 sequence (DNA): TGTGCCAGCAGTGGGAACCGGGACGTAAACTCCTACGAGCAGTACTTC.

In its sample, this clonotype was seen many times. V and J are TRBV28 and TRBJ1-5; D not certain. V was shortened by 3 bases and J by 0 bases, with 9 bases between the two germline ends. Germline V CDR1 and CDR2: MDHEN, SYDVKM. The CDR3 loop spans 15 amino acids. CDR3 residues: CASSLGEFSNQPQHF. The CDR3 nucleotides are TGTGCCAGCAGTTTGGGAGAGTTTAGCAATCAGCCCCAGCATTTT.

This clonotype was seen once. The chain carries TRBV30 and TRBJ2-3; D possibly corresponds to TRBD2 (6 bases). The germline CDR1 and CDR2 sequences are GTSNPN and SVGIG (reference sequence). V was clipped by 0 bases and J by 5 bases, with 12 bases between them. The CDR3 totals 14 residues. CDR3 region: CAWSVTGSEDTQYF. The DNA for the CDR3 is TGTGCCTGGAGTGTAACCGGGAGTGAAGATACGCAGTATTTT.

The sample holds many counts of this clonotype. The chain couples TRBV6-1 to TRBJ1-4, with TRBD1 identical over 8 bases. The ends lost 5 bases at V and 5 bases at J; junction bases unmatched: 7. CDR3 length: 15 residues. Germline-derived CDR1 and CDR2 are MNHNS and SASEGT. CDR3 in DNA: TGTGCCAGCAGTTACGGACAGGGTTGGAATGAAAAACTGTTTTTT. This gives the protein CASSYGQGWNEKLFF.

The chain is built from TRBV28 and TRBJ1-4; 8 positions agree with TRBD1. This CDR3 contains 15 residues. CDR1 and CDR2 (germline): MDHEN, SYDVKM. V shed 4 bases and J 7 bases; nucleotides not matched to a gene: 8. CDR3 in DNA: TGTGCCAGCAGTTCTACCCGGACAGGGCCTGAAAAACTGTTTTTT. It yields the protein CASSSTRTGPEKLFF.

This clonotype was detected ten times or more. This chain connects TRBV5-1 to TRBJ2-7; 10 bases fit TRBD1. Germline V gene sequence: CDR1 SGHRS, CDR2 YFSETQ. V was pared by 4 bases and J by 2 bases, with 12 bases of the junction left unmatched. The CDR3 totals 17 residues. The DNA for the CDR3 is TGCGCCAGCAGCCGTCTCACCTCCGGACAGGGGGCCTACGAGCAGTACTTC. Its translation: CASSRLTSGQGAYEQYF.

This clonotype was picked up many times. The chain combines TRBV6-1 with TRBJ2-1; 9 nucleotides align to TRBD2. CDR1 MNHNS and CDR2 SASEGT come from the germline V gene. The CDR3 extends over 14 amino acids. Trimming removed 7 bases from V and 7 bases from J; junction bases left unmatched: 8. For the CDR3, the DNA is TGTGCCAGCACGAGCGGGGGGAGGGGAAATGAGCAGTTCTTC. This translates into CASTSGGRGNEQFF.

Many counts were recorded for this clonotype. This chain links TRBV6-2 or TRBV6-3 with TRBJ1-5; tentative D call: TRBD1 (6 bases). Trimming took off 0 bases at V and 6 bases at J, with 15 bases between the two ends. CDR3 size: 16 residues. CDR1 and CDR2 from the germline V gene are MNHEY and SVGEGT. DNA for the CDR3: TGTGCCAGCAGTTACTCGAGCAGGGGATTGATTCAGCCCCAGCATTTT. This gives the protein CASSYSSRGLIQPQHF.

This clonotype was observed at least ten times. The rearrangement links TRBV7-9 to TRBJ2-3, with TRBD2 matching over 15 bases. The CDR3 runs to 18 residues. Trimming removed 5 bases from V and 4 bases from J; junction bases left unmatched: 10. CDR1 is SEHNR and CDR2 is FQNEAQ in the germline V gene (reference sequence). CDR3 bases: TGTGCCAGCAGCACGACCGACTGGACTAGCGGGGGGGCAGATACGCAGTATTTT. This codes for CASSTTDWTSGGADTQYF.

The rearrangement uses TRBV11-2 and TRBJ2-2, with 10 bases lining up with TRBD2. V gave up 4 bases and J gave up 1 base; unmatched junction bases: 6. Germline lookup yields CDR1 SGHAT and CDR2 FQNNGV. The CDR3 is 17 amino acids. The CDR3 region is CASSSGLAPRNTGELFF. CDR3 sequence (DNA): TGTGCCAGCAGCTCGGGACTAGCGCCTCGGAACACCGGGGAGCTGTTTTTT.

This clonotype has more than one count but fewer than ten. The chain recombines TRBV5-6 with TRBJ1-1; D uncertain. The V and J ends lost 0 bases and 5 bases respectively, with 14 bases between them. This CDR3 has 15 residues. Germline CDR1 reads SGHDT; CDR2 reads YYEEEE. The CDR3 sequence: CASSLEGSGVTEAFF. In nucleotides, the CDR3 is TGTGCCAGCAGCTTGGAGGGATCAGGAGTGACTGAAGCTTTCTTT.

The chain is built from TRBV2 and TRBJ2-7; TRBD1 agrees at 9 bases. Germline-derived CDR1 and CDR2 are SNHLY and FYNNEI. Trimming removed 6 bases from V and 2 bases from J; junction bases left unmatched: 5. The CDR3 covers 14 residues. Written as DNA, the CDR3 is TGTGCCAGCAGAGCCGGGACAGGGCCCTACGAGCAGTACTTC. Translating gives CASRAGTGPYEQYF. Looking up the rest from reference TRBV2 and TRBJ2-7 gives the full variable domain: EPEVTQTPSHQVTQMGQEVILRCVPISNHLYFYWYRQILGQKVEFLVSFYNNEISEKSEIFDDQFSVERPDGSNFTLKIRSTKLEDSAMYFCASRAGTGPYEQYFGPGTRLTVT.

In regard to this clonotype: A read error is possible here, since a much larger clone lies one base away. The CDR3 end shows no conserved phenylalanine or tryptophan, and so a read error is likely. This rearrangement joins TRBV7-3 to TRBJ2-1, with 15 positions matching TRBD2. CDR1 and CDR2 (germline): SGHTA, FQGTGA. CDR3 length: 18 amino acids. V shed 1 base, J shed 4 bases, and the junction held 5 bases outside the gene matches. Here the CDR3 reads CASSLSGLAGGLYNEQFL. For the CDR3, the DNA is TGTGCCAGCAGCTTAAGCGGACTAGCGGGGGGGCTTTACAATGAGCAGTTCCTC.

There are many counts of this clonotype. Here the CDR3 reads CASSPNRGGNSPLHF. The CDR3 DNA reads as TGTGCCAGCTCACCGAACAGGGGGGGAAATTCACCCCTCCACTTT. The chain is built from TRBV18 and TRBJ1-6; 8 bases fit TRBD1. V lost 3 bases, J lost 7 bases, and 5 bases stayed unmatched. This CDR3 is 15 amino acids long. The germline gives CDR1 KGHSH, CDR2 LQKENI.

The chain employs TRBV9 and TRBJ2-7; D possibly matches TRBD1 or TRBD2 (5 bases each). Germline values: CDR1 SGDLS, CDR2 YYNGEE. CDR3 length: 12 amino acids. Deletions cut 7 bases from V and 3 bases from J, with 11 bases between. This CDR3 is CASGRGDYEQYF. The CDR3 DNA reads as TGTGCCAGCGGACGAGGGGACTACGAGCAGTACTTC.

As for this clonotype: Possible read error: a much larger clone is one base away. This rearrangement joins TRBV5-1 to TRBJ2-3; no definite D call. Trimming pared 0 bases from V and 6 bases from J, leaving 14 bases between. The germline gives CDR1 SGHRS, CDR2 YFSETQ. The CDR3 runs 15 residues. This chain's CDR3 is CASSLENIRLDTQYF. In DNA, the CDR3 is TGCGCCAGCAGCTTGGAAAACATAAGATTGGATACGCAGTATTTT.

This clonotype occurred many times. This rearrangement joins TRBV20-1 to TRBJ2-5, with TRBD2 as a possible D gene (6 bases). Germline V gives CDR1 DFQATT, CDR2 SNEGSKA (reference sequence). CDR3 length equals 14 residues. DNA for the CDR3: TGCGTATGGGTTAAAGGGGCTGGGGGGGAGACCCAGTACTTC. This sequence encodes CVWVKGAGGETQYF.

This clonotype was recorded many times. The chain is built from TRBV28 and TRBJ1-2, with a weak D call TRBD1 (5 bases). The CDR3 has 12 residues. Trimming stripped 1 base from V and 8 bases from J, with 8 bases between. Germline V gives CDR1 MDHEN, CDR2 SYDVKM. The CDR3 coding sequence is TGTGCCAGCAGTTTATTAGGGACCGGCTACACCTTC. Its protein product is CASSLLGTGYTF.

This clonotype was observed many times. This chain links TRBV7-2 with TRBJ2-3; D remains unclear. CDR1 and CDR2 (germline): SGHTA, FQGNSA. V lost 2 bases and J lost 3, with 12 bases in between. The CDR3 has 15 residues. The CDR3 DNA follows: TGTGCCAGCAGCTTAAACTTTCTCCTAACAGATACGCAGTATTTT. The encoded protein is CASSLNFLLTDTQYF. The full variable domain, completed using reference TRBV7-2 and TRBJ2-3, is GAGVSQSPSNKVTEKGKDVELRCDPISGHTALYWYRQSLGQGLEFLIYFQGNSAPDKSGLPSDRFSAERTGGSVSTLTIQRTQQEDSAVYLCASSLNFLLTDTQYFGPGTRLTVL.

This clonotype was found many times. The chain uses TRBV7-9 and TRBJ2-3, with 9 bases lining up with TRBD2. Germline CDR1 and CDR2: SEHNR and FQNEAQ (reference sequence). The length of the CDR3 is 17 residues. V lost 0 bases to trimming and J lost 1 base; unmatched junction nucleotides: 5. The CDR3 region is CASSLAGAGGGTDTQYF. In DNA form, the CDR3 reads TGTGCCAGCAGCTTAGCAGGAGCGGGGGGTGGCACAGATACGCAGTATTTT.

This clonotype showed up many times. The J gene is TRBJ2-3, the V gene TRBV11-2; D gene unclear. Germline CDR1 reads SGHAT; CDR2 reads FQNNGV. Trimming cost V 3 bases and J 2 bases, with 12 bases left between them. This CDR3 spans 15 amino acids. For the CDR3, the DNA is TGTGCCAGCAGCTTTGACCACAGATTCACAGATACGCAGTATTTT. Amino acids: CASSFDHRFTDTQYF.